The clone carrying this T cell receptor beta chain was recorded at least ten times. What it binds is not known. This sample stems from a study of T-cell reconstitution after alpha-beta-depleted transplantation in children. It was with unique molecular identifiers that the TCRbeta library was prepared. Each CDR3 protein gets one entry after TCRdb re-called the PCR reads with MiXCR. The sample contains 250,000 to 300,000 distinct CDR3 sequences, roughly 7.8% of which appear only once. Findings and caveats of the study: One year post-transplant, T-cell counts and diversity were largely derived from T cells produced anew.

The length of the CDR3 is 18 residues. Germline V gene data show CDR1 as SGHKS and CDR2 as YYEKEE (reference sequence). V dropped 4 bases and J dropped 6 bases, with 25 bases sitting between them. The receptor was isolated from a female patient aged 2-15 years who had a stem cell transplant for Fanconi anemia, so the T cells may come from the graft donor. This specimen was peripheral blood, taken 360 days after TCRalphabeta/CD19-depleted stem cell transplant. The genes are TRBV5-5 and TRBJ2-2; D is uncertain. The CDR3 sequence is CASSPGGLLPGVAGELFF. The CDR3 region has the DNA TGTGCCAGCAGCCCGGGCGGCCTCCTCCCTGGTGTGGCCGGGGAGCTGTTTTTT.